The clone carrying this T cell receptor (beta chain) has a count of ten or more. This sample was taken from a study of regulatory T cells in long-lasting Graves disease. Study information: Antithyroid drugs had been given to newly diagnosed Graves' patients for under 3 months.

Specified time point: newly diagnosed GD, antithyroid drugs for less than 3 months. The TCR library was made from RNA extracted from PBMCs. Patient provenance is recorded as an endocrinology department in Xi'an, China. Combining iRepertoire HTBI primers with Arm-PCR of CDR3 regions, the authors built TCR beta libraries. Methods used by the authors: Across the samples, identification revealed just over 60 TRBV and about 15 TRBJ segments. TCRdb re-derived calls from the multiplex PCR reads in MiXCR, one entry per CDR3 protein. These V and J calls originate from TCRdb's pipeline instead of the authors' own analysis. The sample carries some 330,000 distinct CDR3 sequences, 10% to 15% recorded once. Trimming stripped 1 base from V and 8 bases from J, with 17 bases between. The CDR3 has 15 residues. CDR1 SGHTA and CDR2 FQGTGA come from the germline V gene. These data also featured in a second study, about T cells in Graves' hyperthyroidism and ophthalmopathy. That source adds: The majority of expanded thyroid clonotypes above 0.001 also appeared in blood.

The rearrangement joins TRBV7-3 to TRBJ1-2; D possibly corresponds to TRBD1 (5 bases). The clonotype was recovered from a woman aged 18 to 35 with Graves disease. The sequences come from peripheral blood mononuclear cells (PBMCs), collected at new diagnosis, from a patient treated with antithyroid drugs. This chain's CDR3 is CASSLSGLGWDGYTF. The CDR3 nucleotides read TGTGCCAGCAGCTTAAGCGGGTTGGGCTGGGACGGCTACACCTTC.